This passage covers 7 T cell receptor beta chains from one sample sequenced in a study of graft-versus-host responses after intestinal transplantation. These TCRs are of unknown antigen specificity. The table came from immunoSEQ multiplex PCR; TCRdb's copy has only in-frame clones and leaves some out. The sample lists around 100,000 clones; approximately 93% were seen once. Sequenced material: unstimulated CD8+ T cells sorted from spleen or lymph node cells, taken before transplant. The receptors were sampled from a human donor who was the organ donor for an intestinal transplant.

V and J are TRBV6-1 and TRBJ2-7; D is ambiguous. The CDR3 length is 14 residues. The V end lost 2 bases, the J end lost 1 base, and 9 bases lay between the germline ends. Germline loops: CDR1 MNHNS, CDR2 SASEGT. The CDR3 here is CASSEFGPSYEQYF. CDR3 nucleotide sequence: TGTGCCAGCAGTGAATTCGGCCCTTCCTACGAGCAGTACTTC.

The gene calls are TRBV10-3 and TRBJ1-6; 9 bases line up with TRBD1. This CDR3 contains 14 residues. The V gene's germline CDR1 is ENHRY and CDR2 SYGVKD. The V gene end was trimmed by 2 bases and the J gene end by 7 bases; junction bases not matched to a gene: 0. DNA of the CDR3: TGTGCCATCAGTGAGGGACAGGGGAATTCACCCCTCCACTTT. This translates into CAISEGQGNSPLHF.

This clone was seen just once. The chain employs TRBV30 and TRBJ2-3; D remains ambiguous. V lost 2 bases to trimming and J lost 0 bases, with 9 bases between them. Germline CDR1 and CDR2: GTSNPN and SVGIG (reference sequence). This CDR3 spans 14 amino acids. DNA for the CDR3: TGTGCCTGGAGTAGTACACTAAGCACAGATACGCAGTATTTT. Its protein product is CAWSSTLSTDTQYF. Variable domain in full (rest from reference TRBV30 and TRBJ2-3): SQTIHQWPATLVQPVGSPLSLECTVEGTSNPNLYWYRQAAGRGLQLLFYSVGIGQISSEVPQNLSASRPQDRQFILSSKKLLLSDSGFYLCAWSSTLSTDTQYFGPGTRLTVL.

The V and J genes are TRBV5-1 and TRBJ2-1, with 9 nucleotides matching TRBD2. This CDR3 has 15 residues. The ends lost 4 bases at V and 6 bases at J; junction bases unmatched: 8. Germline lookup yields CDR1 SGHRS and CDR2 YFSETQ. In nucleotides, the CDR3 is TGCGCCAGCAGCCTCCGCGGGGGGGCGGGCAATGAGCAGTTCTTC. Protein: CASSLRGGAGNEQFF.

The CDR3 sequence is CASSRLAGGDNEQFF. CDR3 DNA: TGTGCCAGCAGCCGACTAGCGGGAGGAGACAATGAGCAGTTCTTC. V usage is TRBV4-2 and J usage is TRBJ2-1, with 13 bases matching TRBD2. Looked up from germline, CDR1 is LGHNA and CDR2 is YNFKEQ. This CDR3 has 15 amino acids. V dropped 4 bases and J dropped 5; count of bases not matched to a gene: 2.

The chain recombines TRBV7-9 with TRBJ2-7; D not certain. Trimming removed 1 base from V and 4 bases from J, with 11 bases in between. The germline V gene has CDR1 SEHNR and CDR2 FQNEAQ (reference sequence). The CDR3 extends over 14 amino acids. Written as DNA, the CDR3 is TGTGCCAGCAGCTTAGATAGGGCAGCTTACGAGCAGTACTTC. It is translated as CASSLDRAAYEQYF.

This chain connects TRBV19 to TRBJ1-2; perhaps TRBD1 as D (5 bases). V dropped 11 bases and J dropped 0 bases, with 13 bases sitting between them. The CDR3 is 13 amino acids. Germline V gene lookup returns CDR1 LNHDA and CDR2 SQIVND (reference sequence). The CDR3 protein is CASSGLPNYGYTF. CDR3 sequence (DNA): TGTGCCTCCTCAGGGCTCCCTAACTATGGCTACACCTTC.